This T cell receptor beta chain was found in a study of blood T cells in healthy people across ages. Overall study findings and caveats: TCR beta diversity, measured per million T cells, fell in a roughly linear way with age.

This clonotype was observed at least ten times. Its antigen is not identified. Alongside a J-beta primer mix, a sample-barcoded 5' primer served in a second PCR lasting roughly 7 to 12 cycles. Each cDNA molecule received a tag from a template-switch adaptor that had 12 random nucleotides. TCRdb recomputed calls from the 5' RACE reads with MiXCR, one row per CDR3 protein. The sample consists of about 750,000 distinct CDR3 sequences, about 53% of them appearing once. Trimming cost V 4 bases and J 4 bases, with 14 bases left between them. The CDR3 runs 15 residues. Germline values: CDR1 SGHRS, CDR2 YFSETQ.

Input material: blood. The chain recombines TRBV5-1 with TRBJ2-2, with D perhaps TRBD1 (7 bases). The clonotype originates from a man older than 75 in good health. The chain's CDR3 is CASSAGQTTTGELFF. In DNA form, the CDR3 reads TGCGCCAGCAGCGCGGGACAGACAACCACCGGGGAGCTGTTTTTT.